This T cell receptor (beta chain) stems from a study of response to subunit inactivated influenza vaccine. Study findings and constraints: Authors suggested seasonal influenza vaccinations each recruit few new T cells.

This clonotype was counted once. Its antigen is currently unknown. In TCRdb, the RT-PCR reads were re-called with MiXCR into one record per CDR3 protein. The table records roughly 540,000 distinct CDR3 sequences, approximately 20% of them present only once. The same data also went into a second study, on T cells expressing NK-cell markers. From that paper: Generation of TCR beta cDNA was performed by 5'RACE template switching incorporating UMIs. All TCR beta repertoires analysed originated from sorted CD3+CD56+NKG2C+, CD3+CD56+NKG2C- and CD3+CD56-NKG2C+ T cells. In several donors, dominant clonotypes made up about 25-60.1% of CD3+CD56-NKG2C+ cells.

This clonotype was sampled from a man in his fifties who received an inactivated influenza vaccine. The sequencing here drew on CD4+ T cells sorted from PBMCs, taken 11 to 12 days after vaccination.

The CDR3 loop reads CASSRDTPSTDTQYF. Here the CDR3 DNA reads TGTGCCAGCTCGCGGGACACCCCTAGCACAGATACGCAGTATTTT. The V and J genes are TRBV6-2 or TRBV6-3 and TRBJ2-3; D possibly uses TRBD1 or TRBD2 (6 bases each). This CDR3 has 15 residues. V was trimmed by 8 bases and J by 0 bases, leaving 15 bases between them. Germline V CDR1 and CDR2: MNHEY, SVGEGT.